The 9 T cell receptor beta chains listed next were all sequenced from one sample in a study of T cell repertoires in aging, cancer and after chemotherapy (dated by TCRdb to about 2019). Sequenced on an Illumina MiSeq. Multiplex touch-down PCR with a mixed TRB-A/B primer pool was used to amplify rearranged TRB sequences covering the V, D and J segments. Using fastp at Q25 and MiXCR, TCRdb reprocessed the public reads and kept productive beta chains. CDR3 protein duplicates are merged, each entry listing the most common genes and DNA. The sample table lists fewer than 10,000 distinct CDR3 sequences, 35% to 45% of them with a count of one. Of the sample, approximately 13% falls within the top ten clones. Instead of sorted cells or RNA, genomic DNA extracted from peripheral blood served as the source for amplifying TCR beta rearrangements. The sample comprised blood. The origin of the receptors is a human donor with a solid tumor.

The chain couples TRBV10-3 to TRBJ2-1, with TRBD2 identical over 10 bases. J lost 6 bases, V lost 3 bases, and 20 bases had no gene match. There are 20 residues in the CDR3. Germline V gives CDR1 ENHRY, CDR2 SYGVKD. The CDR3 loop is CAISELTSGPGPKGFNEQFF. The CDR3 region has the DNA TGTGCCATCAGTGAACTGACTAGCGGGCCAGGGCCAAAAGGTTTCAATGAGCAGTTCTTC.

This clonotype is classed as medium-sized. This chain uses TRBV11-3 with TRBJ2-5; D gene unclear. The CDR3 consists of 12 residues. Germline V CDR1 and CDR2: SGHNT, YENEEA. V lost 5 bases and J 2 bases, leaving 6 bases between the germline ends. Here the CDR3 reads CASSALQETQYF. The CDR3 nucleotides are TGTGCCAGCAGCGCCTTACAAGAGACCCAGTACTTC.

This chain uses TRBV19 with TRBJ2-7; D is uncertain. V lost 4 bases, J lost 0 bases, and 10 bases lay in between. This CDR3 is 14 amino acids long. CDR1 is LNHDA, CDR2 SQIVND, per germline (reference sequence). The CDR3 here is CASSKQLTSYEQYF. The DNA for the CDR3 is TGTGCCAGTAGTAAACAGCTAACCTCCTACGAGCAGTACTTC.

The J gene is TRBJ1-2, the V gene TRBV6-2 or TRBV6-3; 9 bases match TRBD1. The CDR3 length is 16 residues. The germline V gene encodes CDR1 MNHEY and CDR2 SVGEGT. With V trimmed by 3 bases and J by 1 base, 6 bases remained unmatched. DNA for the CDR3: TGTGCCAGCAGTTATGTTGGGACAGGGAATAACTATGGCTACACCTTC. Translating gives CASSYVGTGNNYGYTF.

This clonotype was counted between two and nine times. The chain carries TRBV6-5 and TRBJ2-3; D is unclear. Deletions cut 5 bases from V and 6 bases from J, with 9 bases between. The CDR3 has 12 residues. Germline V gives CDR1 MNHEY, CDR2 SVGAGI. The chain's CDR3 is CASSKARDTQYF. The CDR3 DNA is TGTGCCAGCAGTAAGGCTCGGGATACGCAGTATTTT.

Comment on this clonotype: A read error is possible here, since a much larger clone lies one base away. The chain links TRBV15 to TRBJ2-2, with D possibly TRBD1 on 6 matching bases. This CDR3 is 17 amino acids long. Germline V gene sequence: CDR1 LNHNV, CDR2 YYDKDF (reference sequence). V lost 8 bases, J lost 3 bases, and 22 bases lay in between. Here the CDR3 reads CATVSQGTGIDTGELFF. The CDR3, as DNA: TGTGCCACCGTATCGCAGGGAACAGGGATCGACACCGGGGAGCTGTTTTTT.

The chain couples TRBV19 to TRBJ2-3; D could derive from TRBD1 or TRBD2 (5 bases each). Per the germline V gene, CDR1 is LNHDA and CDR2 is SQIVND (reference sequence). The CDR3 is 12 amino acids. V lost 8 bases and J 1 base, leaving 7 bases between the germline ends. CDR3 nucleotide sequence: TGTGCCAGTGAGGGGCGCACAGATACGCAGTATTTT. It translates to CASEGRTDTQYF.

The chain recombines TRBV18 with TRBJ1-4; 7 nucleotides align to TRBD1. The germline CDR1 and CDR2 sequences are KGHSH and LQKENI. V was pared by 6 bases and J by 4 bases, with 5 bases of the junction left unmatched. This CDR3 has 14 residues. The CDR3 here is CASSPDRLNEKLFF. The CDR3 nucleotides are TGTGCCAGCTCCCCGGACAGGCTTAATGAAAAACTGTTTTTT.

J is TRBJ2-1 and V is TRBV24-1, with TRBD2 matching over 10 bases. The trim removed 4 bases at V and 4 bases at J, leaving 9 bases unmatched. The CDR3 is 17 residues long. Germline CDR1 reads KGHDR; CDR2 reads SFDVKD. The CDR3 reads CATSDRLTSGAYNEQFF. In DNA, the CDR3 is TGTGCCACCAGTGACCGGTTAACTAGCGGGGCTTACAATGAGCAGTTCTTC.